These T cell receptor beta chains were read from a single sample in a study of T cell responses to AZD1222 COVID-19 vaccine. Clones were sequenced by immunoSEQ multiplex PCR, and TCRdb holds only the in-frame ones, with some missing. This table has 140,000 or so clones, almost 90% appearing once. This material consisted of peripheral blood, taken on day 0 of AZD1222 vaccination. The source of these receptors is an adult in good health. The CDR3 runs from the conserved cysteine through the conserved F or W. The order of the fields is D gene, clone size, J gene, V gene, CDR3 DNA, CDR3 protein. The D gene is left open where the match is weak. Expanded clones are given a class, and other clones once, few, many or no size at all.

NA,NA,TRBJ1-2,TRBV29-1,TGCAGCGTTGAAGATCTACGGACGGGACCTAACTATGGCTACACCTTC,CSVEDLRTGPNYGYTF
TRBD2,NA,TRBJ2-2,TRBV7-2,TGTGCCAGCAGCGGGACTAGCCGCTACACCGGGGAGCTGTTTTTT,CASSGTSRYTGELFF
NA,NA,TRBJ1-5,TRBV28,TGTGCCAGCAGACCCGACCAACAGGGAAACAATCAGCCCCAGCATTTT,CASRPDQQGNNQPQHF
TRBD2,NA,TRBJ2-1,TRBV7-8,TGTGCCAGCAGCTTGAGGCCTAGCGGGAGACCCGATGAGCAGTTCTTC,CASSLRPSGRPDEQFF
NA,NA,TRBJ2-1,TRBV20-1,TGCAGTGCTAGTCTCGGGAGTGTTGATGAGCAGTTCTTC,CSASLGSVDEQFF
NA,NA,TRBJ2-5,TRBV7-2,TGTGCCAGCAGACTCCCCGGCGGAGGGAAAGAGACCCAGTACTTC,CASRLPGGGKETQYF
NA,NA,TRBJ1-2,TRBV4-1,TGCGCCAGCAGTCGCAGTGGCTATGATGGCTACACCTTC,CASSRSGYDGYTF
NA,NA,TRBJ1-5,TRBV9,TGTGCCAGCAGCGTAGATTCTAGCAATCAGCCCCAGCATTTT,CASSVDSSNQPQHF
NA,NA,TRBJ1-1,TRBV18,TGTGCCAGCCAGGAACAAGGGGGAAACACTGAAGCTTTCTTT,CASQEQGGNTEAFF
NA,few,TRBJ2-2,TRBV15,TGTGCCACCAGGCAGAGGGTCGCGACCGGGGAGCTGTTTTTT,CATRQRVATGELFF
NA,NA,TRBJ1-1,TRBV28,TGTGCCAGCAGCCTACTGGGAGCTGAAGCTTTCTTT,CASSLLGAEAFF
NA,NA,TRBJ2-2,TRBV5-1,TGCGCCAGCAGCTTGGGTGCGAACACCGGGGAGCTGTTTTTT,CASSLGANTGELFF
NA,NA,TRBJ1-2,TRBV9,TGTGCCAGCAGCGTAGCTGGGGACGGAGCATGCTTC,CASSVAGDGACF
NA,NA,TRBJ2-2,TRBV7-7,TGTGCCAGCAGCCCCTCCCCAGGGGGGAACCTCTACACCGGGGAGCTGTTTTTT,CASSPSPGGNLYTGELFF
TRBD2,NA,TRBJ2-1,TRBV2,TGTGCCAGCACGCGGGGGAGTCCCTCTACTGAGCAGTTCTTC,CASTRGSPSTEQFF
NA,NA,TRBJ1-5,TRBV6-6,TGTGCCAGCAGTCGATCGGACAGCTACAATCAGCCCCAGCATTTT,CASSRSDSYNQPQHF
NA,NA,TRBJ1-3,TRBV4-3,TGCGCCAGCAGCCAAGATAGGGGTACTGGAAACACCATATATTTT,CASSQDRGTGNTIYF
NA,NA,TRBJ1-2,TRBV7-2,TGTGCCAGCAGCTTCGCGGACCAGGCCTCCTACACCTTC,CASSFADQASYTF
TRBD1,NA,TRBJ2-2,TRBV7-7,TGTGCCAGCAGCCACCGACAGGGGAACACCGGGGAGCTGTTTTTT,CASSHRQGNTGELFF
NA,NA,TRBJ1-5,TRBV9,TGTGCCAGCAGCGTAGATGGGACACCGCAGCCCCAGCATTTT,CASSVDGTPQPQHF
NA,few,TRBJ1-4,TRBV19,TGTGCCAGTAGGCCCGACAGGTCGGCTAATGAAAAACTGTTTTTT,CASRPDRSANEKLFF
NA,NA,TRBJ1-1,TRBV5-5,TGTGCCAGCAGCTTGGTTGGGAGGGAAGCTTTCTTT,CASSLVGREAFF
TRBD2,NA,TRBJ2-1,TRBV2,TGTGCCAGAGATCTAGCGGGAGTTTCCTACAATGAGCAGTTCTTC,CARDLAGVSYNEQFF
NA,NA,TRBJ2-1,TRBV5-1,TGCGCCAGCAGCTTCATAGGGGCAGGGGATGAGCAGTTCTTC,CASSFIGAGDEQFF
NA,NA,TRBJ2-7,TRBV5-1,TGCGCCAGCAGCGGGGTCGGGTACTCCTACGAGCAGTACTTC,CASSGVGYSYEQYF
TRBD1,once,TRBJ1-5,TRBV5-4,TGTGCCAGCAGCATGGACAGGGAGAGGGAGCCCCAGCATTTT,CASSMDREREPQHF
NA,many,TRBJ2-2,TRBV15,TGTGCCACCAGCAAAAGAGGGGGTAACGGGGAGCTGTTTTTT,CATSKRGGNGELFF
NA,NA,TRBJ2-5,TRBV3-1/TRBV3-2,TGTGCCAGCAGCCCTCGACACCAAGAGACCCAGTACTTC,CASSPRHQETQYF
TRBD2,NA,TRBJ2-5,TRBV24-1,TGTGCCACCAGTGATTTCGGGGGGGAAGAGACCCAGTACTTC,CATSDFGGEETQYF
TRBD1,few,TRBJ2-7,TRBV7-9,TGTGCCAGCAGCTCCCCAACCAGGGGGCTAAACGAGCAGTACTTC,CASSSPTRGLNEQYF
TRBD1,NA,TRBJ1-1,TRBV6-2/TRBV6-3,TGTGCCAGCAGTTACGGACAGGGGGAGGGGACTGAAGCTTTCTTT,CASSYGQGEGTEAFF
TRBD2,NA,TRBJ2-1,TRBV5-1,TGCGCCAGCAGCTATACTAGCGGGAGGGCCCACAATGAGCAGTTCTTC,CASSYTSGRAHNEQFF
NA,NA,TRBJ1-2,TRBV28,TGTGCCAGCAGTTTACTCCGATCCTATGGCTACACCTTC,CASSLLRSYGYTF
NA,NA,TRBJ2-3,TRBV18,TGTGCCAGCTCACCAGGGCCCTCCTCTTCGAGGGCAGATACGCAGTATTTT,CASSPGPSSSRADTQYF
NA,NA,TRBJ1-3,TRBV21-1,TGTGCCAGCAGCAGAATCGACGGTGACTCTGGAAACACCATATATTTT,CASSRIDGDSGNTIYF
TRBD1,once,TRBJ2-1,TRBV12-5,TGTGCTAGTGGTTTGGCCCCTGACAGGGATCGGTTCTTC,CASGLAPDRDRFF
NA,NA,TRBJ1-1,TRBV19,TGTGCCAGTAGTATGTCGGGGGTGGATCATCCTGTTGAAGCTTTCTTT,CASSMSGVDHPVEAFF
NA,NA,TRBJ1-5,TRBV18,TGTGCCAGCTCACCGGACAGAAGTAAAAATCAGCCCCAGCATTTT,CASSPDRSKNQPQHF
TRBD1,NA,TRBJ1-5,TRBV18,TGTGCCAGCTCACCAGGGACAGGGTACAATCAGCCCCAGCATTTT,CASSPGTGYNQPQHF
TRBD2,few,TRBJ2-7,TRBV3-1/TRBV3-2,TGTGCCAGCAGCCAAGTACTAGCGGGAGCCTACGAGCAGTACTTC,CASSQVLAGAYEQYF
NA,NA,TRBJ2-3,TRBV5-4,TGTGCCAGCAGCCCTATTCCGGGCTCCAGGGCTGGAGATACGCAGTATTTT,CASSPIPGSRAGDTQYF
NA,NA,TRBJ1-2,TRBV7-2,TGTGCCAGCAGCTTACTCCGGCAGAACTATGGCTACACCTTC,CASSLLRQNYGYTF
NA,once,TRBJ1-1,TRBV28,TGTGCCAGCAGTTTGATGGGCAGCCCGACCACTGAAGCTTTCTTT,CASSLMGSPTTEAFF
NA,NA,TRBJ2-7,TRBV29-1,TGCAGCGTTGTAGGAGGGTCAGGGTACGAGCAGTACTTC,CSVVGGSGYEQYF
NA,NA,TRBJ1-1,TRBV7-3,TGTGCCAGCAGCCCCTCGGGGCTAAACACTGAAGCTTTCTTT,CASSPSGLNTEAFF
TRBD2,many,TRBJ2-5,TRBV4-2,TGTGCCAGCAGCCCGTCTGGGGGACTAGCGGGAAGTCTCGGAGAGACCCAGTACTTC,CASSPSGGLAGSLGETQYF
NA,NA,TRBJ2-1,TRBV6-5,TGTGCCAGCAGTCTTTTACCCTATAATATCAATGAGCAGTTCTTC,CASSLLPYNINEQFF
TRBD1,NA,TRBJ2-5,TRBV18,TGTGCCAGCTCACCGCAGGGGGCTATGGAGACCCAGTACTTC,CASSPQGAMETQYF
TRBD2,NA,TRBJ2-5,TRBV7-7,TGTGCCAGCAGCCGGGGCCCCAAACTAGCGGGGGATGGGAAAGGAGAGACCCAGTACTTC,CASSRGPKLAGDGKGETQYF
NA,NA,TRBJ1-1,TRBV14,TGTGCCAGCAGCCAAGAATGGGGGCCTGAAGCTTTCTTT,CASSQEWGPEAFF
NA,NA,TRBJ1-4,TRBV5-1,TGCGCCAGCAGACGTAACGGATCCCCTAATGAAAAACTGTTTTTT,CASRRNGSPNEKLFF
TRBD1,NA,TRBJ2-1,TRBV11-2,TGTGCCAGCAGCTTAGCCCGGACAGGACAACTTTACAATGAGCAGTTCTTC,CASSLARTGQLYNEQFF
TRBD2,NA,TRBJ2-1,TRBV7-3,TGTGCCAGCAGCTTGACTAGCGGGCCCTCCTACAATGAGCAGTTCTTC,CASSLTSGPSYNEQFF
NA,NA,TRBJ2-1,TRBV7-3,TGTGCCAGCAGCGCAGGGGGGCCCCTTACCAATGAGCAGTTCTTC,CASSAGGPLTNEQFF
NA,NA,TRBJ2-7,TRBV7-3,TGTGCCAGCAGCTCCCACGGGAGCTCCTACGAGCAGTACTTC,CASSSHGSSYEQYF